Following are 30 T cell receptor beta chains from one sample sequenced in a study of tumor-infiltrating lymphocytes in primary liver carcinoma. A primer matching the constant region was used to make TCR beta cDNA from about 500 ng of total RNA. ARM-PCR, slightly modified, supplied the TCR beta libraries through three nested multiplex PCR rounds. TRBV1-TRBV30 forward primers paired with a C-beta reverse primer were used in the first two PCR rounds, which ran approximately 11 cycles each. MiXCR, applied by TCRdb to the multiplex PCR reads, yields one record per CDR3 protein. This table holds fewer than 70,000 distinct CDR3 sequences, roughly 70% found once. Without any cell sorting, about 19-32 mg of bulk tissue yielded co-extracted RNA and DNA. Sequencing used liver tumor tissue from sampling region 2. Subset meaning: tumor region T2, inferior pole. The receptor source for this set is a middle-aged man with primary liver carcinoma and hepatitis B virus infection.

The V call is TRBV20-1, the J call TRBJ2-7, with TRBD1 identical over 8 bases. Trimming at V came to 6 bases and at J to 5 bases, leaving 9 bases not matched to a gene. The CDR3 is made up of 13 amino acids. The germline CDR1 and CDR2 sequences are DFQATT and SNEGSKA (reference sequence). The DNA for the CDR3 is TGCAGTGCCGAGGGGACAGGTGGGGACGAGCAGTACTTC. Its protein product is CSAEGTGGDEQYF.

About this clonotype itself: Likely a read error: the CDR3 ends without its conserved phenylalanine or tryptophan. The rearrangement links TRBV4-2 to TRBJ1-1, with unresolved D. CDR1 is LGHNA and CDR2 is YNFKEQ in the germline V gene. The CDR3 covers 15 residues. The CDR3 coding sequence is TGTGTCAGCAGCCAAGATAGGAGCCAGAACACTGAAGCTTTCTTA. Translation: CVSSQDRSQNTEAFL.

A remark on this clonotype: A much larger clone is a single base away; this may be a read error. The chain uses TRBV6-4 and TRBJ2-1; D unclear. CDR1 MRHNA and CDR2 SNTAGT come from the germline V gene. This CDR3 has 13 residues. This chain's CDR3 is CASSDRAYNVQFF. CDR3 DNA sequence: TGTGCCAGCAGTGACCGTGCCTACAATGTGCAGTTCTTC.

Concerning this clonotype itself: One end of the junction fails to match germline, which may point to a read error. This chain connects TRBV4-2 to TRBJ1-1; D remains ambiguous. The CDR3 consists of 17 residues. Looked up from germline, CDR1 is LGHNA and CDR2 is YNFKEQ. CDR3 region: CASSQEYVHGFWTEAFF. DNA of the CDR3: TGTGCCAGCAGCCAAGAGTACGTACATGGTTTTTGGACTGAAGCCTTCTTT.

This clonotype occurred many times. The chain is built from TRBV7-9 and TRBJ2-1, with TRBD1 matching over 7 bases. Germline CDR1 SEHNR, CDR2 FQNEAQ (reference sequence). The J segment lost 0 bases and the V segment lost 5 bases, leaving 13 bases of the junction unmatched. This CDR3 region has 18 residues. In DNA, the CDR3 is TGTGCCAGCAGCCCATACCGCCGGGACAGCTACTCCTACAATGAGCAGTTCTTC. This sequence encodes CASSPYRRDSYSYNEQFF.

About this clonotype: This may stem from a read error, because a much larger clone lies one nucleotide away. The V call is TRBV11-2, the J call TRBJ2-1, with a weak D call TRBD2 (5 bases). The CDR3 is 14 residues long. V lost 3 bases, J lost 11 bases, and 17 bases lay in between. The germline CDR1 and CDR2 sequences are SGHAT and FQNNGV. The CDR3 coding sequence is TGTGCCAGCAGCTTGTCGGGGTTCGAGAATAAGCAGTTCTTC. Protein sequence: CASSLSGFENKQFF.

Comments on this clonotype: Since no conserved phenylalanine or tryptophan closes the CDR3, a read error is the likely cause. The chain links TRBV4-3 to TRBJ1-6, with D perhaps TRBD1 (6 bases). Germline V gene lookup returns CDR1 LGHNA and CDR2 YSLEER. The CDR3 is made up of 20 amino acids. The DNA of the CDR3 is TGCGCCAGCAGCCAAGATCTCCAAGGGCAGGGGTCGTCCTATAATTCACACCTCCACGTT. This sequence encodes CASSQDLQGQGSSYNSHLHV.

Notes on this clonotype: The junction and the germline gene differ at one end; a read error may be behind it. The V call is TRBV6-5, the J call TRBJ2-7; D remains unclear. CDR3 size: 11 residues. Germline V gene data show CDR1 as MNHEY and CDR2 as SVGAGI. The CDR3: CPSSDSYEQYF. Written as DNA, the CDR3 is TGTCCCAGCAGTGACTCCTACGAGCAATACTTC.

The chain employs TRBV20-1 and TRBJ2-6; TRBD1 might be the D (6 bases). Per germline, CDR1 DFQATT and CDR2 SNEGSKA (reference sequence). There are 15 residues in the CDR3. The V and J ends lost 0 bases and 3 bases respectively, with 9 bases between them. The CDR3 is CSAREAGVGANVLTF. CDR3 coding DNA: TGCAGTGCTAGAGAGGCAGGGGTTGGGGCCAACGTCCTGACTTTC.

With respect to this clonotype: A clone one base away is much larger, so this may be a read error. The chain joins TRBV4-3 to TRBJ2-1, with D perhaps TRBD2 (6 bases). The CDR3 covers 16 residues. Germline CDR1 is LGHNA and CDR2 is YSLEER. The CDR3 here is CASGQDRSGFHNEQFF. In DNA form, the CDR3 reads TGCGCCAGCGGCCAAGATAGGAGCGGGTTTCACAATGAGCAGTTCTTC.

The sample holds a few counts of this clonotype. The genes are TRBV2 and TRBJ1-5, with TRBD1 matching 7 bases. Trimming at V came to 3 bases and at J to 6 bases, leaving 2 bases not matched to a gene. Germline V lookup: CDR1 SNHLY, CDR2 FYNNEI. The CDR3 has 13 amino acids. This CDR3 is CASSEGQFQPQHF. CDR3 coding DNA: TGTGCCAGCAGTGAGGGACAGTTTCAGCCCCAGCATTTT.

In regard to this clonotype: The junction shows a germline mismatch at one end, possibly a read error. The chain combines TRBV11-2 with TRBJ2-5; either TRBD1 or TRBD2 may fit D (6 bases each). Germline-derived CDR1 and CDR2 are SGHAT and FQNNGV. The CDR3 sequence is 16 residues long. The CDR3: CASSQTSGGGKGTHYF. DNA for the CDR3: TGTGCCAGCAGCCAAACTTCTGGAGGGGGGAAAGGGACCCATTACTTC.

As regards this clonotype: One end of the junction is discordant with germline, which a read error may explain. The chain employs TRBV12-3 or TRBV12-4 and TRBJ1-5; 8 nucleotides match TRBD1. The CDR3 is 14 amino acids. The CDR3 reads CASSRTGSHQPQHF. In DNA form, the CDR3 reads TGTGCCAGCAGTAGGACAGGGAGCCATCAGCCCCAACATTTT.

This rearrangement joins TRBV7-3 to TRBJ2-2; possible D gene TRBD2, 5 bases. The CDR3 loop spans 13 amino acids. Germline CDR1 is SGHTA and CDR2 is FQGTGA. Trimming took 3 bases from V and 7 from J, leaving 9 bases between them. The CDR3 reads CASSFGGIGELFF. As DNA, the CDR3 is TGTGCCAGCAGCTTCGGAGGCATCGGGGAGCTGTTTTTT.

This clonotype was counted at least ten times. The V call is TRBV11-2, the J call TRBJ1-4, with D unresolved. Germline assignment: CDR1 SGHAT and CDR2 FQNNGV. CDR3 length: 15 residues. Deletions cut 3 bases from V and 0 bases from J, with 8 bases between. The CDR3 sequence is CASSFWGATNEKLFF. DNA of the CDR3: TGTGCCAGCAGCTTCTGGGGAGCAACTAATGAAAAACTGTTTTTT.

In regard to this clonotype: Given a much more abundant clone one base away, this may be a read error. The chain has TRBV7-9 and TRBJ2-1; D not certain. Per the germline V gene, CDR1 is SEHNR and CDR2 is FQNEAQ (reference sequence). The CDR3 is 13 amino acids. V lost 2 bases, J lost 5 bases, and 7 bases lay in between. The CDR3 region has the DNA TGTGCCAGCAGCTTAAGTGGGAACAATGAGCAGTTCTTC. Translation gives CASSLSGNNEQFF.

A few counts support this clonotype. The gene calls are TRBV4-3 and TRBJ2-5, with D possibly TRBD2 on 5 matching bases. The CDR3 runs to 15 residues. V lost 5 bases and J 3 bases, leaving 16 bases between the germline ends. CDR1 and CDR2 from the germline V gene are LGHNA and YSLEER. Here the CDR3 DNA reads TGCGCCAGCAGCTACGCCAGGACTTCTGAAGAGACCCAGTACTTC. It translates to CASSYARTSEETQYF.

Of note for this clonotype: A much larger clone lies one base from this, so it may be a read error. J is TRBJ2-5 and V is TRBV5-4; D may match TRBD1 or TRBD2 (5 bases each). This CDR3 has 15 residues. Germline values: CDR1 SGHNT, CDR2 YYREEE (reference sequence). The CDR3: CACSLNGDGQETQYF. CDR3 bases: TGTGCCTGCAGCTTGAACGGGGACGGCCAAGAGACCCAGTACTTC.

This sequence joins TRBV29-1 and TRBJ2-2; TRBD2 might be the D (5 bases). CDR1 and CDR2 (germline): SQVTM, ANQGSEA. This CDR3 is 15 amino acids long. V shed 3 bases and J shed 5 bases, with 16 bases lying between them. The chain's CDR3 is CSVELVTGMTGELFF. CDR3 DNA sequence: TGCAGCGTTGAGTTGGTAACGGGAATGACCGGGGAGCTGTTTTTT.

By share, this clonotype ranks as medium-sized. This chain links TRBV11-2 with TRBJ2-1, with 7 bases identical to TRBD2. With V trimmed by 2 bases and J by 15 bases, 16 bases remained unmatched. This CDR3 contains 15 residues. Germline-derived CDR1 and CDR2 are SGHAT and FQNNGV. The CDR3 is CASSLSAGVDWESFF. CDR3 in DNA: TGTGCCAGCAGCTTAAGTGCGGGAGTGGACTGGGAGTCGTTCTTC. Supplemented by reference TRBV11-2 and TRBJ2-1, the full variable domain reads EAGVAQSPRYKIIEKRQSVAFWCNPISGHATLYWYQQILGQGPKLLIQFQNNGVVDDSQLPKDRFSAERLKGVDSTLKIQPAKLEDSAVYLCASSLSAGVDWESFFGPGTRLTVL.

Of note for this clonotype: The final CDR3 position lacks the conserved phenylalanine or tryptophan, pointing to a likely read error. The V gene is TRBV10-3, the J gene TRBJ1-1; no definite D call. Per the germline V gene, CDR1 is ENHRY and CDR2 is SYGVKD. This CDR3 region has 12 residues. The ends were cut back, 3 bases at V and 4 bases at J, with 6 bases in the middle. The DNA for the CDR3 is TGTGCCATCAGTGACCCGTCCACTGAAGCTTTCCTT. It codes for CAISDPSTEAFL.

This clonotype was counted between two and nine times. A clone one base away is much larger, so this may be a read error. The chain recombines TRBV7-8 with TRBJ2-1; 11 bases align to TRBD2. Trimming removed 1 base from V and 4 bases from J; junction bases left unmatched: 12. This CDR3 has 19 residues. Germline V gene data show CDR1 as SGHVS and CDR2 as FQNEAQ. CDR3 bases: TGTGCCAGCAGCTTAGAACTAGCGGGAGTGCAGGACTTTTACAATGAGCAGTTCTTC. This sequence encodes CASSLELAGVQDFYNEQFF.

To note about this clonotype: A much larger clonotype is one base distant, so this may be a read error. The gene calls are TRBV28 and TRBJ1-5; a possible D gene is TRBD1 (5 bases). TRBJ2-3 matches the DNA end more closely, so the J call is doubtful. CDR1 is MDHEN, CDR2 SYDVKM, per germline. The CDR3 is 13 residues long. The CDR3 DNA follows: TGTGCCAGCAGTCTAGGGGCGAGTCGTCCCCAGTATTTT. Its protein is CASSLGASRPQYF.

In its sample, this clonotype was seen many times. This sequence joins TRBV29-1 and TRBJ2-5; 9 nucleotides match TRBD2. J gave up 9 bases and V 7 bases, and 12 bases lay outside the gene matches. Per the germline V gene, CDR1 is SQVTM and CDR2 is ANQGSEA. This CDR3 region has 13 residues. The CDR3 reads CSAQTSGPMAQYF. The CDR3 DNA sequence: TGCAGCGCCCAGACTAGCGGACCCATGGCCCAGTACTTC.

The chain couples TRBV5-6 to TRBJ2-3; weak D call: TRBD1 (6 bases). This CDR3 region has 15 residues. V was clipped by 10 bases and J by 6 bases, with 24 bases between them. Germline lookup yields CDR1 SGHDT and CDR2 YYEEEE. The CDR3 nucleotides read TGTGCCGACAGCACGGGACAAAGAACGTCGGATACGCAGTATTTT. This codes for CADSTGQRTSDTQYF. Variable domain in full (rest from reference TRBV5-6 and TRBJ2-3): DAGVTQSPTHLIKTRGQQVTLRCSPKSGHDTVSWYQQALGQGPQFIFQYYEEEERQRGNFPDRFSGHQFPNYSSELNVNALLLGDSALYLCADSTGQRTSDTQYFGPGTRLTVL.

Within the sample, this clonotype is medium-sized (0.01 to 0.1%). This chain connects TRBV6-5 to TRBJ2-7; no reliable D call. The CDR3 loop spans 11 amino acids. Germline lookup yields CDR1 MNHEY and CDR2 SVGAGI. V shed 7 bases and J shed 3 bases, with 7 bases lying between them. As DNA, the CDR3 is TGTGCCAGCAAGGTAGACTACGAGCAGTACTTC. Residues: CASKVDYEQYF.

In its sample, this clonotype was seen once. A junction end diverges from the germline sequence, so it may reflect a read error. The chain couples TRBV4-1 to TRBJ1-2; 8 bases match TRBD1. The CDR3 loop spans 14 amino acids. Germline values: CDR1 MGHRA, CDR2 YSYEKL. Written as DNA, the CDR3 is TGCGTCAGCAGCCAAGGGGACAGGAACTACGGCTACATCTTC. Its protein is CVSSQGDRNYGYIF.

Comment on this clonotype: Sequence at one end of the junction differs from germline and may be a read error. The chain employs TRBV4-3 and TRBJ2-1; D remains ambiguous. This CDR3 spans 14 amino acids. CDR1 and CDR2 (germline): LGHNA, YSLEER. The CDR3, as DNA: TGCGCCAGCGGCCAAGAGTCGCAGCACAATGAGCAGTTCTTC. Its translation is CASGQESQHNEQFF.

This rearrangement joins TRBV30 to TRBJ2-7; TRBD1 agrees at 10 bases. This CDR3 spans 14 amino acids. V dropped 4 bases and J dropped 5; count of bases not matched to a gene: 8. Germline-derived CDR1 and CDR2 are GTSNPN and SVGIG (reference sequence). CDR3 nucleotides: TGTGCCTGGAATAATACCGGGACAGGGGACGAGCAGTACTTC. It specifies CAWNNTGTGDEQYF.

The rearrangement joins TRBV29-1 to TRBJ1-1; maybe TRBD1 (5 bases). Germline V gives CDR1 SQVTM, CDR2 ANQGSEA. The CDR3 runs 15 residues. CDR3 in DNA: TGCGGCGCTGCAGAGGACTGGGGGATGAACACTGAAGCTTTCTTT. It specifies CGAAEDWGMNTEAFF.